This entry concerns a single T cell receptor (beta chain). RNA was extracted with the RNeasy kit, and a quantity of roughly 0.5 to 1 ug was reverse transcribed using random hexamers. Amplification of TCR beta CDR3 used immunoSEQ multiplex PCR across 54 Vbeta and 13 Jbeta. TCRdb re-called the immunoSEQ multiplex PCR reads with MiXCR, one entry per CDR3 protein. The data show 250,000 to 350,000 distinct CDR3 sequences, more than 75% seen once. Isolation of CD8+ and CD4+ T cells was performed negatively, whereas enrichment of TEMRA cells was done by FACS. This entry is derived from a study of CD8 T cells in Susac syndrome. The CDR3 has 15 residues. V gave up 6 bases and J gave up 1 base, with 13 bases separating them. CDR1 and CDR2 (germline): LGHNT, FRNRAP.

The V and J genes are TRBV12-5 and TRBJ2-4, with TRBD1 as a possible D gene (5 bases). This sequence originates from a human donor with multiple sclerosis. The material sequenced was CD8+ T cells from PBMCs. The CDR3 region has the DNA TGTGCTAGTGGATTGCAGGGCTTCGCCAAAAACATTCAGTACTTC. Protein product: CASGLQGFAKNIQYF.